This T cell receptor beta chain was captured by sequencing in a study of blood T cells in healthy people across ages. Concerning this clonotype itself: Its antigen is currently unknown.

Germline CDR1 and CDR2: MNHEY and SVGEGT. The CDR3 has 16 amino acids. With V trimmed by 0 bases and J by 7 bases, 12 bases remained unmatched. Findings and limits, study-wide: Aged donors had fewer naive CD4+ cells and lower diversity than long-lived donors. Changes seen in expanded clonotypes were possibly confounded by donor CMV status left unknown.

Sample-barcoded 5' priming and a J-beta primer mix drove a second PCR of about 6 to 12 cycles. TCRdb ran MiXCR on the 5' RACE reads and lists one entry per CDR3 protein. The table lists just over 800,000 distinct CDR3 sequences, less than 80% of them singletons. The material sequenced was blood. This clonotype was obtained from a man aged 25-40 years in good health. The chain couples TRBV6-2 or TRBV6-3 to TRBJ2-7; TRBD2 agrees at 7 bases. The DNA of the CDR3 is TGTGCCAGCAGTTACTCGGGTCTAGCGGCAAACAATGAGCAGTACTTC. Its protein is CASSYSGLAANNEQYF.